The clone carrying this T cell receptor (beta chain) has only a few counts. Its antigen is currently unknown. This sample is drawn from a study of post-analysis software for immune sequencing data. The germline CDR1 and CDR2 sequences are SGHRS and YFSETQ. V was cut by 1 base and J by 5 bases, with 16 bases left in between. The CDR3 consists of 16 residues. Study-level points and caveats: In multiple sclerosis, normalized Chao1 diversity was significantly below that of controls. Several TRBV segments occurring more often in patients than controls included TRBV5-6, TRBV5-1 and TRBV20-1.

Unique molecular identifiers were carried by the TCR beta cDNA libraries. TCRdb fed the PCR reads into MiXCR, producing one record per CDR3 protein. The repertoire holds about 770,000 distinct CDR3 sequences, with about 45% as singletons. The chain employs TRBV5-1 and TRBJ2-1; TRBD2 might be the D (5 bases). The receptor's source is a girl between 10 and 17 years old with multiple sclerosis. Material: blood. CDR3 bases: TGCGCCAGCAGCTTGAGCGGCCCACTGAGGGACAATGAGCAGTTCTTC. Translated, it gives CASSLSGPLRDNEQFF.